The next 10 T cell receptor beta chains were all read from a single sample in a study of CD8 T cells in ankylosing spondylitis. A single record per CDR3 protein comes from TCRdb applying MiXCR to the 5' RACE reads. The sample includes 250,000 or so distinct CDR3 sequences, about 24% of them seen just once. The sample consisted of blood, either unsorted or a sorted T cell fraction (not recorded which). These receptors were taken from a male donor with ankylosing spondylitis or in good health (not recorded which).

The sample holds many counts of this clonotype. The chain joins TRBV18 to TRBJ2-3; unclear D gene. Germline V gene sequence: CDR1 KGHSH, CDR2 LQKENI. The ends were cut back, 0 bases at V and 6 bases at J, with 16 bases in the middle. This CDR3 is 16 amino acids long. The chain's CDR3 is CASSPPATFWSDTQYF. In DNA form, the CDR3 reads TGTGCCAGCTCACCACCGGCGACGTTTTGGTCGGATACGCAGTATTTT.

The genes are TRBV11-2 and TRBJ2-1, with 7 bases lining up with TRBD2. Germline trimming cut 4 bases from V and 1 base from J; bases unmatched to any gene: 22. Germline CDR1 reads SGHAT; CDR2 reads FQNNGV. The CDR3 covers 21 residues. CDR3 residues: CASSSPGLSGALPGSYNEQFF. CDR3 DNA sequence: TGTGCCAGCAGCTCCCCGGGGTTGAGCGGGGCCTTGCCGGGTTCCTACAATGAGCAGTTCTTC.

Ten or more counts support this clonotype. The V gene is TRBV7-2, the J gene TRBJ2-2; tentative D call: TRBD1 (5 bases). V lost 1 base and J lost 0, with 9 bases in between. This CDR3 comprises 16 residues. Germline V CDR1 and CDR2: SGHTA, FQGNSA. The DNA for the CDR3 is TGTGCCAGCAGCTTAGTGGCAGGGTCGAACACCGGGGAGCTGTTTTTT. Translation gives CASSLVAGSNTGELFF.

This clonotype was seen repeatedly, ten times or more. The chain uses TRBV20-1 and TRBJ2-2; TRBD1 matches 8 bases. V was pared by 3 bases and J by 7 bases, with 10 bases of the junction left unmatched. Germline CDR1 DFQATT, CDR2 SNEGSKA (reference sequence). CDR3 size: 15 residues. The chain's CDR3 is CSARGDRWGGGELFF. The CDR3 coding sequence is TGCAGTGCTAGGGGGGACAGGTGGGGCGGCGGGGAGCTGTTTTTT.

The chain employs TRBV28 and TRBJ2-3; perhaps TRBD2 as D (6 bases). Trimming stripped 10 bases from V and 5 bases from J, with 22 bases between. From germline, CDR1 is MDHEN and CDR2 SYDVKM. This CDR3 is 15 amino acids long. Written as DNA, the CDR3 is TGTGCCACCTGGATCCCGGGACTCTCACAAGATACGCAGTATTTT. Amino acids: CATWIPGLSQDTQYF.

This clonotype has a handful of counts. V gene TRBV12-3 or TRBV12-4 combines with J gene TRBJ2-6, with D possibly TRBD1 on 5 matching bases. Trimming cost V 5 bases and J 4 bases, with 12 bases left between them. CDR3 size: 15 residues. The CDR3 DNA sequence: TGTGCCAGCAGTCTCAGGGCTTCCGGGGCCAACGTCCTGACTTTC. Protein sequence: CASSLRASGANVLTF.

The table lists this clonotype with a few counts. J is TRBJ2-3 and V is TRBV20-1; no firm D call. Trimming shortened V by 0 bases and J by 2 bases, and 21 bases separated the two germline ends. The CDR3 runs 18 residues. Germline V gives CDR1 DFQATT, CDR2 SNEGSKA (reference sequence). Written as DNA, the CDR3 is TGCAGTGCTAGAGATCCCCAACGGGCCGCAGCCTTCACAGATACGCAGTATTTT. This sequence encodes CSARDPQRAAAFTDTQYF.

The chain links TRBV6-5 to TRBJ1-2; 10 positions match TRBD1. Germline V gene sequence: CDR1 MNHEY, CDR2 SVGAGI. The ends lost 3 bases at V and 4 bases at J; junction bases unmatched: 11. This CDR3 has 17 amino acids. DNA for the CDR3: TGTGCCAGCAGTTATGCGATCCGGGACAGGGGAGGCTATGGCTACACCTTC. Translating it yields CASSYAIRDRGGYGYTF.

The V call is TRBV10-3, the J call TRBJ2-1; 12 positions agree with TRBD1. Germline V lookup: CDR1 ENHRY, CDR2 SYGVKD. V was clipped by 7 bases and J by 8 bases; unmatched bases: 6. The CDR3 is 14 amino acids. The CDR3 region is CAINPGQGADEQFF. The CDR3 DNA sequence: TGTGCCATCAATCCGGGACAGGGGGCCGATGAGCAGTTCTTC.

Ten or more counts support this clonotype. This chain connects TRBV18 to TRBJ1-4; the match to TRBD1 covers 12 bases. The CDR3 is 15 residues long. The germline V gene has CDR1 KGHSH and CDR2 LQKENI. J was trimmed by 6 bases and V by 5 bases; bases with no gene match: 4. In nucleotides, the CDR3 is TGTGCCAGCTCATCGGGACAGGGGGCGGATGAAAAACTGTTTTTT. This translates into CASSSGQGADEKLFF.